This is a list of T cell receptor beta chains from one sample in a study of radiation and T cells in renal cell carcinoma. Profiled with immunoSEQ multiplex PCR; TCRdb holds only in-frame clones, not every one. This sample has tens of thousands of clones; approximately 83% occur once, and the top ten carry around 6.7%. The material sequenced was blood, taken from a patient whose treatment included radiotherapy and nephrectomy. The origin of the receptors is a man in his 60s with renal cell carcinoma. The CDR3 runs from the conserved cysteine through the conserved F or W. A D gene is named only where the DNA matches it firmly. Clone sizes are given selectively: once, few, many, or a class where the clone is expanded.

V: TRBV28; J: TRBJ1-4; D: NA; length: 13; size: NA; CDR3: CASSLVPDEKLFF; DNA: TGTGCCAGCAGTTTGGTACCAGATGAAAAACTGTTTTTT
V: TRBV28; J: TRBJ2-7; D: NA; length: 21; size: NA; CDR3: CASRPLWGRNYRSGEDYEQYF; DNA: TGTGCCAGCAGGCCTTTATGGGGGAGGAACTATAGATCGGGAGAGGACTACGAGCAGTACTTC
V: TRBV28; J: TRBJ2-7; D: TRBD1; length: 17; size: NA; CDR3: CASSLYDSGGRSYEQYF; DNA: TGTGCCAGCAGTTTATACGATTCAGGGGGTCGCTCCTACGAGCAGTACTTC
V: TRBV7-9; J: TRBJ2-7; D: NA; length: 11; size: NA; CDR3: CASSLYYEQYF; DNA: TGTGCCAGCAGCTTATACTACGAGCAGTACTTC
V: TRBV9; J: TRBJ1-1; D: TRBD1; length: 14; size: NA; CDR3: CASSVQGAGPEAFF; DNA: TGTGCCAGCAGCGTCCAGGGGGCAGGCCCTGAAGCTTTCTTT
V: TRBV19; J: TRBJ1-3; D: TRBD1; length: 16; size: NA; CDR3: CASSMKNRGPGNTIYF; DNA: TGTGCCAGTAGTATGAAGAACAGGGGGCCTGGAAACACCATATATTTT
V: TRBV6-5; J: TRBJ2-1; D: TRBD2; length: 15; size: NA; CDR3: CASSRAGGAYNEQFF; DNA: TGTGCCAGCAGCCGAGCGGGAGGCGCCTACAATGAGCAGTTCTTC
V: TRBV28; J: TRBJ1-5; D: NA; length: 15; size: few; CDR3: CASTPQGFSNQPQHF; DNA: TGTGCCAGCACCCCTCAGGGATTTAGCAATCAGCCCCAGCATTTT
V: TRBV6-1; J: TRBJ2-3; D: TRBD2; length: 15; size: NA; CDR3: CASSRTSGRTDTQYF; DNA: TGTGCCAGCAGCAGGACTAGCGGCCGCACAGATACGCAGTATTTT
V: TRBV6-1; J: TRBJ2-7; D: NA; length: 11; size: NA; CDR3: CASIGSYEQYF; DNA: TGTGCCAGCATCGGGAGTTACGAGCAGTACTTC
V: TRBV6-1; J: TRBJ2-1; D: TRBD2; length: 13; size: once; CDR3: CASSTSANNEQFF; DNA: TGTGCCAGCTCGACTAGCGCCAACAATGAGCAGTTCTTC
V: TRBV10-3; J: TRBJ1-4; D: TRBD1; length: 17; size: NA; CDR3: CAISDPDRGRTSGKLFF; DNA: TGTGCCATCAGTGACCCGGACAGGGGACGCACTTCCGGAAAACTGTTTTTT
V: TRBV28; J: TRBJ1-4; D: NA; length: 11; size: once; CDR3: CASSGLEKLFF; DNA: TGTGCCAGCAGTGGACTCGAAAAACTGTTTTTT
V: TRBV10-1; J: TRBJ2-1; D: NA; length: 17; size: NA; CDR3: CARHQSRNSRSYNEQFF; DNA: TGCGCCAGGCACCAGTCTAGAAACTCGAGGTCCTACAATGAGCAGTTCTTC
V: TRBV15; J: TRBJ2-3; D: TRBD1; length: 15; size: NA; CDR3: CATSPRDSRTDTQYF; DNA: TGTGCCACCAGCCCCCGGGACAGCCGCACAGATACGCAGTATTTT
V: TRBV5-4; J: TRBJ2-1; D: TRBD2; length: 13; size: few; CDR3: CASSRTSDGEQFF; DNA: TGTGCCAGCAGTCGCACTAGCGACGGTGAGCAGTTCTTC
V: TRBV10-2; J: TRBJ2-3; D: TRBD2; length: 15; size: NA; CDR3: CASAQTSGSTDTQYF; DNA: TGCGCCAGCGCCCAGACTAGCGGGAGTACAGATACGCAGTATTTT
V: TRBV4-3; J: TRBJ2-3; D: NA; length: 16; size: NA; CDR3: CASSQGLLLSTDTQYF; DNA: TGCGCCAGCAGCCAAGGGCTCCTACTGTCCACAGATACGCAGTATTTT
V: TRBV19; J: TRBJ1-5; D: NA; length: 15; size: NA; CDR3: CASSVSRGLNQPQHF; DNA: TGTGCCAGTAGTGTCAGCAGGGGACTAAATCAGCCCCAGCATTTT
V: TRBV27; J: TRBJ1-5; D: NA; length: 13; size: NA; CDR3: CASSRGSYQPQHF; DNA: TGTGCCAGCAGCCGGGGAAGCTATCAGCCCCAGCATTTT
V: TRBV7-2; J: TRBJ2-1; D: TRBD1; length: 15; size: NA; CDR3: CASSVGQSSYNEQFF; DNA: TGTGCCAGCAGCGTGGGACAGAGCTCCTACAATGAGCAGTTCTTC
V: TRBV5-1; J: TRBJ1-4; D: TRBD1; length: 14; size: NA; CDR3: CASSSGQGDEKLFF; DNA: TGCGCCAGCAGCTCGGGACAGGGTGATGAAAAACTGTTTTTT
V: TRBV5-1; J: TRBJ1-1; D: NA; length: 11; size: NA; CDR3: CASKRASEAFF; DNA: TGCGCCAGCAAAAGGGCCTCTGAAGCTTTCTTT
V: TRBV19; J: TRBJ2-1; D: NA; length: 14; size: NA; CDR3: CASSPVDRNNEQFF; DNA: TGTGCCAGTAGTCCTGTGGACAGAAACAATGAGCAGTTCTTC
V: TRBV5-1; J: TRBJ2-5; D: TRBD1; length: 17; size: NA; CDR3: CASSRGLPGPSQETQYF; DNA: TGCGCCAGTTCGAGGGGGCTACCCGGGCCATCACAAGAGACCCAGTACTTC
V: TRBV20-1; J: TRBJ2-1; D: NA; length: 11; size: NA; CDR3: CSARVGLAQFF; DNA: TGCAGTGCTAGAGTCGGTTTAGCGCAGTTCTTC
V: TRBV6-1; J: TRBJ1-4; D: NA; length: 16; size: few; CDR3: CASSERTLATNEKLFF; DNA: TGTGCCAGCAGTGAAAGGACGCTCGCAACTAATGAAAAACTGTTTTTT
V: TRBV5-6; J: TRBJ1-4; D: TRBD1; length: 14; size: NA; CDR3: CASGPTGRNEKLFF; DNA: TGTGCCAGCGGCCCGACAGGGCGTAATGAAAAACTGTTTTTT
V: TRBV9; J: TRBJ2-3; D: NA; length: 14; size: NA; CDR3: CASSQTERTDTQYF; DNA: TGTGCCAGCAGTCAAACAGAGAGAACAGATACGCAGTATTTT
V: TRBV28; J: TRBJ2-7; D: NA; length: 15; size: NA; CDR3: CASSFRGRSSYEQYF; DNA: TGTGCCAGCAGTTTTCGGGGGAGGAGCTCCTACGAGCAGTACTTC
V: TRBV5-4; J: TRBJ2-1; D: NA; length: 18; size: NA; CDR3: CASSLATHLARTINEQFF; DNA: TGTGCCAGCAGCTTGGCCACTCATCTAGCCCGGACTATCAATGAGCAGTTCTTC
V: TRBV10-3; J: TRBJ1-2; D: TRBD1; length: 16; size: NA; CDR3: CAIFGDSRNTNYGYTF; DNA: TGTGCCATCTTCGGGGACAGTCGGAATACTAATTATGGCTACACCTTC
V: TRBV2; J: TRBJ2-5; D: NA; length: 14; size: few; CDR3: CASSETGNQETQYF; DNA: TGTGCCAGCAGTGAAACGGGGAACCAAGAGACCCAGTACTTC
V: TRBV7-2; J: TRBJ2-1; D: TRBD2; length: 19; size: NA; CDR3: CASSSPALFSGSTYNEQFF; DNA: TGTGCCAGCAGCTCCCCGGCCCTCTTTAGCGGGAGCACGTACAATGAGCAGTTCTTC
V: TRBV7-7; J: TRBJ2-5; D: NA; length: 13; size: few; CDR3: CASSLDRQETQYF; DNA: TGTGCCAGCAGCTTAGACAGGCAAGAGACCCAGTACTTC
V: TRBV19; J: TRBJ2-1; D: TRBD2; length: 17; size: medium-sized; CDR3: CASSITLFGTRSNEQFF; DNA: TGTGCCAGTAGTATAACCCTATTCGGGACTAGGAGCAATGAGCAGTTCTTC
V: TRBV10-3; J: TRBJ2-2; D: NA; length: 14; size: NA; CDR3: CAISGTDYLGELFF; DNA: TGTGCCATCAGTGGAACGGACTACCTCGGGGAGCTGTTTTTT
V: TRBV28; J: TRBJ1-2; D: NA; length: 16; size: NA; CDR3: CASSSSRASLNYGYTF; DNA: TGTGCCAGCAGTTCCTCCCGGGCTTCTCTTAACTATGGCTACACCTTC
V: TRBV10-3; J: TRBJ2-5; D: TRBD2; length: 16; size: NA; CDR3: CAISEPGASGMETQYF; DNA: TGTGCCATCAGTGAGCCGGGGGCTAGCGGGATGGAGACCCAGTACTTC
V: TRBV5-1; J: TRBJ2-3; D: NA; length: 14; size: NA; CDR3: CASSLEGFTDTQYF; DNA: TGCGCCAGCAGCTTGGAAGGTTTCACAGATACGCAGTATTTT
V: TRBV25-1; J: TRBJ1-5; D: NA; length: 13; size: NA; CDR3: CASSDGSNQPQHF; DNA: TGTGCCAGCAGTGATGGCAGCAATCAGCCCCAGCATTTT
V: TRBV4-3; J: TRBJ1-3; D: NA; length: 18; size: NA; CDR3: CASSQVRGRTMSGNTIYF; DNA: TGCGCCAGCAGCCAAGTACGGGGTCGGACGATGAGTGGAAACACCATATATTTT
V: TRBV27; J: TRBJ2-7; D: NA; length: 14; size: NA; CDR3: CASSHRQVRGEQYF; DNA: TGTGCCAGCAGTCACCGACAGGTGCGGGGCGAGCAGTACTTC
V: TRBV15; J: TRBJ1-1; D: NA; length: 13; size: few; CDR3: CATSRDRGAEAFF; DNA: TGTGCCACCAGCAGAGATCGCGGGGCCGAAGCTTTCTTT
V: TRBV5-4; J: TRBJ2-5; D: TRBD1; length: 15; size: NA; CDR3: CASSLTGGEAETQYF; DNA: TGTGCCAGCAGCTTGACAGGGGGCGAAGCAGAGACCCAGTACTTC
V: TRBV28; J: TRBJ1-2; D: NA; length: 14; size: few; CDR3: CASSLAGIRYGYTF; DNA: TGTGCCAGCAGTTTAGCGGGGATTAGGTATGGCTACACCTTC